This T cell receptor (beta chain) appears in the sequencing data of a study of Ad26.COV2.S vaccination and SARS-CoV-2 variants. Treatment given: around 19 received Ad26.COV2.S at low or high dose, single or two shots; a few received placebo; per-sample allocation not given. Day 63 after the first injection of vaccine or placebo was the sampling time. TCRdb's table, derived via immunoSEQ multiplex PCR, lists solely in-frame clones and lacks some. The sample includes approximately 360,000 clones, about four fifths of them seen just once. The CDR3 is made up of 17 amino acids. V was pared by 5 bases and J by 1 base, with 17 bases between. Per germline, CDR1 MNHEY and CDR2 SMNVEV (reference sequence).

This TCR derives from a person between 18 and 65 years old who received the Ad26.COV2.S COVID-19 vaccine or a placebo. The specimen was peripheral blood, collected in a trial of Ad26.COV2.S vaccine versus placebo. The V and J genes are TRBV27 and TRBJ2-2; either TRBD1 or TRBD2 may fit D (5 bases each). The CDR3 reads CASSQRVGTKNTGELFF. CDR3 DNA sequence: TGTGCCAGCAGTCAAAGGGTCGGGACCAAGAACACCGGGGAGCTGTTTTTT.